The 4 T cell receptor beta chains below all came from one sample that was sequenced in a study of blood T cell repertoires in COVID-19. Only in-frame clones appear in the TCRdb table, and some are missing; sequencing was by immunoSEQ multiplex PCR. The sample lists just over 300,000 clones; approximately 90% were seen once. Sequencing input: PBMCs or T cells enriched from blood (not recorded which). The receptors stem from a man younger than 45 who had recovered from COVID-19.

The V call is TRBV27, the J call TRBJ1-2; D is undetermined. Germline CDR1 MNHEY, CDR2 SMNVEV (reference sequence). The V end was cut by 6 bases, the J end by 0 bases, with 20 bases between. This CDR3 is 17 amino acids long. The CDR3 nucleotides read TGTGCCAGCAGAAAATTACCACCGGGAGCCACTAACTATGGCTACACCTTC. This gives the protein CASRKLPPGATNYGYTF.

The chain carries TRBV5-6 and TRBJ1-2, with a weak D call TRBD1 (5 bases). Germline assignment: CDR1 SGHDT and CDR2 YYEEEE. Trimming shortened V by 0 bases and J by 4 bases, and 10 bases separated the two germline ends. This CDR3 is 14 amino acids long. CDR3 bases: TGTGCCAGCAGCTTGGGGCAGGGTACCTATGGCTACACCTTC. Protein sequence: CASSLGQGTYGYTF.

The chain carries TRBV19 and TRBJ2-7, with TRBD2 identical over 10 bases. V shed 1 base and J 3 bases; nucleotides not matched to a gene: 3. Germline V lookup: CDR1 LNHDA, CDR2 SQIVND (reference sequence). The CDR3 has 15 residues. The CDR3 here is CASSIASGSLYEQYF. The CDR3 DNA reads TGTGCCAGTAGTATAGCTAGCGGGAGTCTCTACGAGCAGTACTTC.

The genes are TRBV19 and TRBJ1-6; D ambiguous. CDR1 LNHDA and CDR2 SQIVND come from the germline V gene (reference sequence). Between the trimmed V and J ends, which lost 7 bases and 4 bases, there was a span of 14 bases. The CDR3 length is 15 residues. The DNA of the CDR3 is TGTGCCAGTAAGGCGGCGGTAGCTTATAATTCACCCCTCCACTTT. This sequence encodes CASKAAVAYNSPLHF.